The 19 T cell receptor beta chains given below trace back to one sample, sequenced in a study of blood T cell repertoires in COVID-19. Sequenced by immunoSEQ multiplex PCR; TCRdb stores in-frame clones only, minus some. Of around 120,000 clones in the sample, 88% were seen once. Sequenced: peripheral blood. These receptors all come from a woman aged 45-60 years with active or convalescent COVID-19.

V gene TRBV7-8 combines with J gene TRBJ2-7, with 16 bases that match TRBD2. Germline CDR1 is SGHVS and CDR2 is FQNEAQ. The CDR3 runs to 20 residues. Unmatched junction bases numbered 8, after V lost 0 bases and J lost 0 bases. The CDR3 DNA follows: TGTGCCAGCAGCTTAGCGCCTGGGGGACTAGCGGGAGGGAGCTCCTACGAGCAGTACTTC. It specifies CASSLAPGGLAGGSSYEQYF.

V gene TRBV20-1 combines with J gene TRBJ1-1, with D possibly being TRBD1 (5 bases). This CDR3 has 12 amino acids. V was clipped by 3 bases and J by 7 bases, with 12 bases between them. Looked up from germline, CDR1 is DFQATT and CDR2 is SNEGSKA (reference sequence). The CDR3 region is CSASLQGDEAFF. The CDR3 nucleotides are TGCAGTGCTAGTCTGCAGGGCGATGAAGCTTTCTTT.

The chain is built from TRBV27 and TRBJ1-5; 7 positions match TRBD1. The CDR3 length is 15 residues. After removal of 5 bases from V and 9 bases from J, the junction contained 13 bases not matched to a gene. The germline gives CDR1 MNHEY, CDR2 SMNVEV (reference sequence). The CDR3 reads CASSAGTVPPWPQHF. The CDR3 DNA reads as TGTGCCAGCAGTGCCGGGACAGTGCCTCCCTGGCCCCAGCATTTT.

CDR3 in DNA: TGTGCCAGCTCACCATCTAGCGGGCTGGAGCAGTTCTTC. This translates into CASSPSSGLEQFF. The rearrangement links TRBV18 to TRBJ2-1, with 8 bases matching TRBD2. The ends lost 2 bases at V and 10 bases at J; junction bases unmatched: 4. Germline CDR1 KGHSH, CDR2 LQKENI. The length of the CDR3 is 13 residues.

This clone was picked up one time. The V gene is TRBV5-4, the J gene TRBJ1-6; D is perhaps TRBD1 (5 bases). V shed 0 bases and J shed 0 bases, with 10 bases lying between them. The V gene's germline CDR1 is SGHNT and CDR2 YYREEE (reference sequence). The CDR3 is made up of 17 amino acids. The CDR3 DNA reads TGTGCCAGCAGCTTGGAAGGGGCACGCTCCTATAATTCACCCCTCCACTTT. This sequence encodes CASSLEGARSYNSPLHF. Filled out from reference TRBV5-4 and TRBJ1-6, the complete variable domain reads ETGVTQSPTHLIKTRGQQVTLRCSSQSGHNTVSWYQQALGQGPQFIFQYYREEENGRGNFPPRFSGLQFPNYSSELNVNALELDDSALYLCASSLEGARSYNSPLHFGNGTRLTVT.

This sequence joins TRBV6-6 and TRBJ2-7; a possible D gene is TRBD2 (5 bases). The V gene lost 6 bases and the J gene lost 5 bases, with 20 bases spanning the gap. The CDR3 length is 15 residues. Germline V CDR1 and CDR2: MNHNY, SVGAGI (reference sequence). The CDR3 loop reads CASSPDLITSDEQYF. In nucleotides, the CDR3 is TGTGCCAGCAGCCCTGACTTAATAACTAGTGACGAGCAGTACTTC.

The chain employs TRBV9 and TRBJ2-3, with 12 bases aligning to TRBD2. The CDR3 contains 16 residues. CDR1 and CDR2 (germline): SGDLS, YYNGEE. With V trimmed by 0 bases and J by 4 bases, 3 bases remained unmatched. This CDR3 reads CASSVAPSGRADTQYF. In DNA form, the CDR3 reads TGTGCCAGCAGCGTAGCTCCTAGCGGGAGGGCAGATACGCAGTATTTT.

In DNA, the CDR3 is TGTGCCAGCACCAGGGGACGCAATCAGCCCCAGCATTTT. Its protein is CASTRGRNQPQHF. V and J are TRBV21-1 and TRBJ1-5; TRBD1 reflects the table's D call only, with no check against the DNA. TRBV21-1 is tagged as a pseudogene. This CDR3 has 13 amino acids.

The V gene is TRBV13, the J gene TRBJ2-3, with a tentative D call TRBD2 (6 bases). The germline V gene has CDR1 PRHDT and CDR2 FYEKMQ (reference sequence). V gave up 4 bases and J gave up 0 bases, with 11 bases separating them. The CDR3 covers 15 residues. The CDR3 region has the DNA TGTGCCAGCAGCTCCCGGGACTCCAGCACAGATACGCAGTATTTT. This gives the protein CASSSRDSSTDTQYF. The full variable domain, completed using reference TRBV13 and TRBJ2-3, is AAGVIQSPRHLIKEKRETATLKCYPIPRHDTVYWYQQGPGQDPQFLISFYEKMQSDKGSIPDRFSAQQFSDYHSELNMSSLELGDSALYFCASSSRDSSTDTQYFGPGTRLTVL.

The chain combines TRBV6-5 with TRBJ2-3; TRBD2 might be the D (5 bases). This CDR3 has 13 residues. Germline CDR1 and CDR2: MNHEY and SVGAGI. The V end was cut by 0 bases, the J end by 10 bases, with 11 bases between. The CDR3 region is CASSYSGRRSQYF. As DNA, the CDR3 is TGTGCCAGCAGTTACTCTGGGAGACGCTCGCAGTATTTT.

This clone was seen only a few times. The V call is TRBV7-8, the J call TRBJ2-7, with 8 bases aligning to TRBD1. The CDR3 is 13 residues long. The trim removed 10 bases at V and 4 bases at J, leaving 9 bases unmatched. The germline gives CDR1 SGHVS, CDR2 FQNEAQ. The chain's CDR3 is CATVAGGGYEQYF. The CDR3 DNA reads as TGTGCCACCGTAGCAGGGGGCGGGTACGAGCAGTACTTC.

The chain joins TRBV3-1 (or the pseudogene TRBV3-2) to TRBJ1-1, with D possibly matching TRBD1 (5 bases). Germline V gives CDR1 LGHDT, CDR2 YNNKEL (reference sequence). The CDR3 has 14 amino acids. Trimming stripped 3 bases from V and 7 bases from J, with 15 bases between. The CDR3 is CASSHDTQGFEAFF. CDR3 DNA sequence: TGTGCCAGCAGCCATGACACCCAGGGTTTTGAAGCTTTCTTT.

This clone was found a few times. CDR3: CASTQSLGEDGYTF. The CDR3 nucleotides read TGCGCCAGCACCCAGTCACTTGGGGAGGATGGCTACACCTTC. The V and J genes are TRBV5-1 and TRBJ1-2; D gene uncertain. V lost 6 bases to trimming and J lost 6 bases, with 18 bases between them. This CDR3 region has 14 residues. Germline-derived CDR1 and CDR2 are SGHRS and YFSETQ.

The table lists this clone with a count of one. The V and J genes are TRBV9 and TRBJ2-2; tentative D call: TRBD1 (5 bases). The CDR3 length is 15 residues. The V end lost 4 bases, the J end lost 6 bases, and 16 bases lay between the germline ends. The germline gives CDR1 SGDLS, CDR2 YYNGEE. CDR3 protein: CASSKSTGTAGELFF. The CDR3 coding sequence is TGTGCCAGCAGCAAGTCTACAGGTACGGCCGGGGAGCTGTTTTTT.

In this sample, this clone turned up a few times. V usage is TRBV7-3 and J usage is TRBJ2-1; the match to TRBD2 covers 8 bases. This CDR3 is 14 amino acids long. Germline V gives CDR1 SGHTA, CDR2 FQGTGA. V shed 5 bases, J shed 9 bases, and the junction held 9 bases outside the gene matches. DNA of the CDR3: TGTGCCAGCAGCACCTCCGGGACTAGAAGTGAGCAGTTCTTC. Its translation: CASSTSGTRSEQFF.

The chain employs TRBV6-5 and TRBJ2-7; D may be TRBD2 (5 bases). Deletions cut 0 bases from V and 3 bases from J, with 15 bases between. Germline loops: CDR1 MNHEY, CDR2 SVGAGI. The CDR3 extends over 16 amino acids. The CDR3 loop is CASSYSKYDGDYEQYF. The CDR3 nucleotides read TGTGCCAGCAGTTACTCGAAGTACGACGGGGACTACGAGCAGTACTTC.

The rearrangement uses TRBV19 and TRBJ1-1; 7 nucleotides match TRBD1. This CDR3 spans 13 amino acids. Unmatched junction bases numbered 5, after V lost 6 bases and J lost 4 bases. Germline V gene lookup returns CDR1 LNHDA and CDR2 SQIVND (reference sequence). The CDR3 DNA follows: TGTGCCAGTAGCAGGACAGGCGGCACTGAAGCTTTCTTT. This codes for CASSRTGGTEAFF.

This chain connects TRBV7-9 to TRBJ2-7, with 10 bases fitting TRBD1. CDR3 length: 15 residues. Germline lookup yields CDR1 SEHNR and CDR2 FQNEAQ (reference sequence). Trimming cost V 5 bases and J 5 bases; bases outside gene matches: 9. CDR3 in amino acids: CASSMLRDRGDEQYF. As DNA, the CDR3 is TGTGCCAGCAGCATGCTCCGGGACAGGGGTGACGAGCAGTACTTC.

In this sample, this clone turned up a few times. J is TRBJ2-1 and V is TRBV7-9; TRBD2 agrees at 8 bases. Germline V gene lookup returns CDR1 SEHNR and CDR2 FQNEAQ (reference sequence). The CDR3 consists of 15 residues. The ends lost 6 bases at V and 2 bases at J; junction bases unmatched: 6. The CDR3 spells CASRLTSGTYNEQFF. CDR3 DNA sequence: TGTGCCAGCAGGCTTACTAGCGGCACCTACAATGAGCAGTTCTTC. The full variable domain, in which reference TRBV7-9 and TRBJ2-1 provide the parts outside the CDR3, is DTGVSQNPRHKITKRGQNVTFRCDPISEHNRLYWYRQTLGQGPEFLTYFQNEAQLEKSRLLSDRFSAERPKGSFSTLEIQRTEQGDSAMYLCASRLTSGTYNEQFFGPGTRLTVL.